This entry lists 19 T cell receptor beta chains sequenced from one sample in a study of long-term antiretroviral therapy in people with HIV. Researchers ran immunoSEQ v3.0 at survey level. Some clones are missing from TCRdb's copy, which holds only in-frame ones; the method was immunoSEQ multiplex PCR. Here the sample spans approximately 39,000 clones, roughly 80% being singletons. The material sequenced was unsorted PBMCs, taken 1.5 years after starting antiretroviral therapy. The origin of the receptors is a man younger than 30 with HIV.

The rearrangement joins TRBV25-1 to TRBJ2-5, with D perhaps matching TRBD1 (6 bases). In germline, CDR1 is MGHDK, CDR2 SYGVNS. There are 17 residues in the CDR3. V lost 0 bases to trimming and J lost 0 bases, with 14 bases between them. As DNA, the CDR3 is TGTGCCAGCAGTGAATATTCAAGAGGGGGATACCAAGAGACCCAGTACTTC. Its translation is CASSEYSRGGYQETQYF.

The CDR3 sequence is CAWSGGRTYEQYF. In DNA, the CDR3 is TGTGCCTGGAGTGGGGGCAGAACCTACGAGCAGTACTTC. This chain uses TRBV30 with TRBJ2-7; weak D call: TRBD1 (5 bases). The germline V gene encodes CDR1 GTSNPN and CDR2 SVGIG (reference sequence). This CDR3 is 13 amino acids long. V dropped 1 base and J dropped 2 bases, with 9 bases sitting between them.

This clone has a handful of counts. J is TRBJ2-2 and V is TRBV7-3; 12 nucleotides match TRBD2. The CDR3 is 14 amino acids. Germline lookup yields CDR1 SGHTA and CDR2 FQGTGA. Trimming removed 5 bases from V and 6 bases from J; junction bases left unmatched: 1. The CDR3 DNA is TGTGCCAGCAGCAGACTAGCGGGAGCCGGGGAGCTGTTTTTT. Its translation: CASSRLAGAGELFF.

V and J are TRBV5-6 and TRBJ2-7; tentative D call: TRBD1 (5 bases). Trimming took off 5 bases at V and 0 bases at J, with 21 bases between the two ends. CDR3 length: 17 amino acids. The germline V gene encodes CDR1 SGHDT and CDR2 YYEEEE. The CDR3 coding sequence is TGTGCCAGCAGTCTAAGAAACACAGGAGTGGGCTCCTACGAGCAGTACTTC. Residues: CASSLRNTGVGSYEQYF.

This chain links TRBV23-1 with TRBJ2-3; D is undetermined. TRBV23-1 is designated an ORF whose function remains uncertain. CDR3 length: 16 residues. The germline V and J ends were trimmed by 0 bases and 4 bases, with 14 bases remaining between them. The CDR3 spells CASSQSSRPSPDTQYF. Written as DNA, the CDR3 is TGCGCCAGCAGTCAATCGTCTAGGCCATCCCCAGATACGCAGTATTTT.

As DNA, the CDR3 is TGTGCCAGCAGCTTGCGGGGCGGGGGTTCCTACGAGCAGTACTTC. It translates to CASSLRGGGSYEQYF. The chain recombines TRBV5-4 with TRBJ2-7; 7 bases fit TRBD2. Germline CDR1 SGHNT, CDR2 YYREEE (reference sequence). V gave up 1 base and J gave up 1 base; unmatched junction bases: 5. CDR3 length: 15 amino acids.

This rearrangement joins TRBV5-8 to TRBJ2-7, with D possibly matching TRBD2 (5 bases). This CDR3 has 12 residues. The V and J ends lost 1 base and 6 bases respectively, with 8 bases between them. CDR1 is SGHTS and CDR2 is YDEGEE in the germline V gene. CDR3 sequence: CASSLRTLEQYF. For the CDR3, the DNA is TGTGCCAGCAGCTTGCGGACTCTCGAGCAGTACTTC.

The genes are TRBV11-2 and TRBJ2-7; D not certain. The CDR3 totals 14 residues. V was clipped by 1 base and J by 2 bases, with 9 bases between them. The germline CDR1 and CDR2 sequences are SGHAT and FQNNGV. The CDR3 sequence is CASSLALGTYEQYF. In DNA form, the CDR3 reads TGTGCCAGCAGCTTAGCTCTCGGAACCTACGAGCAGTACTTC.

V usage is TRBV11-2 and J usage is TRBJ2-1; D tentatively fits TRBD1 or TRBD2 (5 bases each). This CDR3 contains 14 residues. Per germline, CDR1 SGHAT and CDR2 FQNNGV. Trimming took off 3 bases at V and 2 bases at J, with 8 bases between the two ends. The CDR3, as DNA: TGTGCCAGCAGCTTGGGGACGGCCTACAATGAGCAGTTCTTC. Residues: CASSLGTAYNEQFF.

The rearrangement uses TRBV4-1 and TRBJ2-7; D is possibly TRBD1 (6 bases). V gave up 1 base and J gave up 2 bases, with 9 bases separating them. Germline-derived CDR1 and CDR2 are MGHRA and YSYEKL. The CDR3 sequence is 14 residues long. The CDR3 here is CASSQGDTAYEQYF. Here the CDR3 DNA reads TGCGCCAGCAGCCAAGGGGACACGGCCTACGAGCAGTACTTC.

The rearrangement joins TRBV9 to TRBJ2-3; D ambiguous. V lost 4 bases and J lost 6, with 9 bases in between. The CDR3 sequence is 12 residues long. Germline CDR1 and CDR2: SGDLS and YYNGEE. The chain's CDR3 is CASSPIGDTQYF. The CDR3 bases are TGTGCCAGCAGCCCGATCGGGGATACGCAGTATTTT.

The CDR3 sequence is CSVLRGTESYEQYF. In DNA form, the CDR3 reads TGCAGCGTCCTCCGGGGGACAGAATCGTACGAGCAGTACTTC. This chain joins TRBV29-1 and TRBJ2-7, with D maybe TRBD1 (7 bases). Germline CDR1 and CDR2: SQVTM and ANQGSEA. The CDR3 has 14 amino acids. V dropped 6 bases and J dropped 4 bases, with 19 bases sitting between them.

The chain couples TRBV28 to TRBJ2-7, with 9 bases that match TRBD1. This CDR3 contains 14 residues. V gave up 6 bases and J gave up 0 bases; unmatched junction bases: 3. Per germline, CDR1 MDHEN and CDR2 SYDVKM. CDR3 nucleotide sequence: TGTGCCAGCAGGAGACAGGGGGGCTCCTACGAGCAGTACTTC. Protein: CASRRQGGSYEQYF.

This chain's CDR3 is CASSFDRRNTEAFF. For the CDR3, the DNA is TGTGCCAGCAGCTTTGACAGGAGGAACACTGAAGCTTTCTTT. The chain couples TRBV5-6 to TRBJ1-1, with TRBD1 as a possible D gene (6 bases). Germline V CDR1 and CDR2: SGHDT, YYEEEE. The CDR3 contains 14 residues. Trimming shortened V by 2 bases and J by 1 base, and 9 bases separated the two germline ends.

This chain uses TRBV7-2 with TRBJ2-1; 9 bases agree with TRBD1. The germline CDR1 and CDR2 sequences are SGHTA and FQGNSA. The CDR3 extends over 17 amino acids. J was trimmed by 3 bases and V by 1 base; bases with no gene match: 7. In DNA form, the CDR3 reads TGTGCCAGCAGCTTAGGGGCCCCGGGACAGGGCTACAATGAGCAGTTCTTC. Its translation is CASSLGAPGQGYNEQFF.

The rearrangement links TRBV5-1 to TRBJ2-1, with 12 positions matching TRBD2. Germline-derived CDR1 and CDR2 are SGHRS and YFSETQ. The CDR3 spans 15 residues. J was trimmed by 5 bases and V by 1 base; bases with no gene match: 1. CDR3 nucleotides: TGCGCCAGCAGCTTGAGGACTAGCGGGAACAATGAGCAGTTCTTC. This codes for CASSLRTSGNNEQFF.

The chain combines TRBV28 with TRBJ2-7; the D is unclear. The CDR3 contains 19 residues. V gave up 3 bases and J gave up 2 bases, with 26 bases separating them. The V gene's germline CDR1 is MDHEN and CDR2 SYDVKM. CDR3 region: CASSLPVPGHSVGAYEQYF. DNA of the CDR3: TGTGCCAGCAGTTTGCCTGTACCGGGCCATTCTGTTGGAGCCTACGAGCAGTACTTC.

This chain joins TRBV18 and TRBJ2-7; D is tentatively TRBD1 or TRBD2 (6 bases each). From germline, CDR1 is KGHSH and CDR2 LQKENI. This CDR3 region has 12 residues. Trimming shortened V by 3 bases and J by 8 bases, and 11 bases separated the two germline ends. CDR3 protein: CASSPPGGQQYF. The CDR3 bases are TGTGCCAGCTCACCCCCTGGGGGGCAGCAGTACTTC.

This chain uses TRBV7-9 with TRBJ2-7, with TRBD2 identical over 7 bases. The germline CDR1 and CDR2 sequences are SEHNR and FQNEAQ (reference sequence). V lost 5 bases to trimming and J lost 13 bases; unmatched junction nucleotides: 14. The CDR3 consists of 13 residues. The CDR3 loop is CASSPTEAGSRYF. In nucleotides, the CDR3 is TGTGCCAGCAGCCCCACCGAAGCGGGATCCCGTTACTTC.